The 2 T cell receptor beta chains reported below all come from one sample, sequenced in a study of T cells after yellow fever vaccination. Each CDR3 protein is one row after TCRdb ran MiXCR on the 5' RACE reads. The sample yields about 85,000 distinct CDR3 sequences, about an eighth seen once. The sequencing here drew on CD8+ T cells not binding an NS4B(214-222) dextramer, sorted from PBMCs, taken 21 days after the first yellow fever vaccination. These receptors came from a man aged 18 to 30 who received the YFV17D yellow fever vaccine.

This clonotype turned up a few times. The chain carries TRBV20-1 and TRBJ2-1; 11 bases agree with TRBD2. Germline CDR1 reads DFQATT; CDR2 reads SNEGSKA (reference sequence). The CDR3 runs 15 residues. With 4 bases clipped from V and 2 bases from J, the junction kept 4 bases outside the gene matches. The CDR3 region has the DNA TGCAGTGCTAAGAGGGGACTAGCGGCCTACAATGAGCAGTTCTTC. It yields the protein CSAKRGLAAYNEQFF.

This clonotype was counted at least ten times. CDR3 loop: CATSDNDRGPYNEQFF. DNA of the CDR3: TGTGCCACCAGTGATAATGACAGGGGGCCCTACAATGAGCAGTTCTTC. This chain links TRBV24-1 with TRBJ2-1; 10 bases align to TRBD1. With 3 bases clipped from V and 2 bases from J, the junction kept 3 bases outside the gene matches. The CDR3 loop spans 16 amino acids. CDR1 and CDR2 (germline): KGHDR, SFDVKD.